This TCR beta chain was recorded in a study of T cell responses to AZD1222 COVID-19 vaccine. Study results and limitations: AZD1222 recipients seropositive at baseline numbered only 5 or 6. There were mostly white British donors and more females than males, and clonal diversity was possibly underestimated. Among spike-specific TCRs, nearly half reportedly target unmutated variant regions.

The CDR3 totals 13 residues. The V and J ends lost 4 bases and 6 bases respectively, with 10 bases between them. Germline V gives CDR1 SGDLS, CDR2 YYNGEE. Some clones are missing from TCRdb's copy, which holds only in-frame ones; the method was immunoSEQ multiplex PCR. The sample lists more than 100,000 clones, approximately 85% occurring once. A note on this clone: Antigen specificity is unknown.

The chain links TRBV9 to TRBJ2-2, with unresolved D. The TCR comes from an adult who received the MenACWY meningococcal vaccine as a control. The specimen was peripheral blood, collected 28 days after the second dose of the MenACWY control vaccine. As DNA, the CDR3 is TGTGCCAGCAGCTTACGTATCCCCGGGGAGCTGTTTTTT. Protein product: CASSLRIPGELFF.